The source of this TCR beta chain is a study of blood T cell repertoires in COVID-19. The CDR3 runs 16 residues. Losses at the gene ends were 5 bases for V and 6 bases for J; bases not matched to a gene: 10. Germline V lookup: CDR1 LNHDA, CDR2 SQIVND (reference sequence). TCRdb keeps only in-frame clones here, not all; method: immunoSEQ multiplex PCR. Of 200,000 to 250,000 clones listed, around 90% are singletons. The sample holds one count of this clone. The material sequenced was PBMCs or T cells enriched from blood (not recorded which). The chain employs TRBV19 and TRBJ1-5, with 10 bases aligning to TRBD1. This receptor was identified in a man aged 25-45 years who had recovered from COVID-19. The CDR3 loop is CASSPRTGGKGQPQHF. For the CDR3, the DNA is TGTGCCAGTAGTCCAAGGACAGGGGGAAAGGGTCAGCCCCAGCATTTT.